This section outlines one T cell receptor (beta chain) sequence together with its context. Its specificity is unknown. The data are from a study of Ad26.COV2.S vaccination and SARS-CoV-2 variants. Germline CDR1 and CDR2: LNHDA and SQIVND (reference sequence). This CDR3 comprises 14 residues. Deletions cut 1 base from V and 7 bases from J, with 13 bases between. Overall study results and limits: Vaccine recipients surpassed placebo recipients in spike-specific TCR breadth. Reportedly, after vaccination the spike-specific CD8+ and CD4+ T cell responses displayed substantial breadth.

Noted treatment: 15 to 20 received Ad26.COV2.S at low or high dose, single or two shots; 5 received placebo; per-sample allocation not given. Sampling happened 63 days after the first vaccine or placebo injection. Repertoires were generated with immunoSEQ multiplex PCR, while TCRdb's copy carries only in-frame clones and drops some. The data hold roughly 500,000 clones, with 87% observed a single time. Sequenced here: peripheral blood, sampled in a trial of Ad26.COV2.S vaccine versus placebo. The chain is built from TRBV19 and TRBJ1-1; D call uncertain. The sequence was obtained from a person between 18 and 65 years old who received the Ad26.COV2.S COVID-19 vaccine or a placebo. For the CDR3, the DNA is TGTGCCAGTAGTATAGTCGGGCCCAACGGTGAAGCTTTCTTT. Its translation: CASSIVGPNGEAFF.